Listed below are T cell receptor beta chains from one sample, sequenced in a study of T-cell memory formation after mild COVID-19. TCRdb re-analysed the 5' RACE reads in MiXCR, keeping a single row per CDR3 protein. The table records around 250,000 distinct CDR3 sequences, 8% to 9.5% of them present only once. Sequenced sample: PBMCs or a T cell subset sorted from them (not recorded which). The receptors were gathered from a man aged 18 to 29 who had mild COVID-19 (a few samples of this study predate the infection). Cell type and time point are not known. CDR3s include the opening cysteine and the closing phenylalanine or tryptophan. Each record gives: J gene, V gene, CDR3 protein.

>TRBJ2-2|TRBV12-3/TRBV12-4
CASSPFPGTSGTGELFF
>TRBJ1-3|TRBV30
CAWSPGAGNTIYF
>TRBJ1-5|TRBV4-1
CASRGQGPGVRPQHF
>TRBJ1-5|TRBV20-1
CSAKSGANQPQHF
>TRBJ1-1|TRBV5-1
CASSLGTGSGTEAFF
>TRBJ2-2|TRBV10-3
CAISSTGGDTGELFF
>TRBJ2-5|TRBV5-1
CATRPGGVRETQYF
>TRBJ2-3|TRBV6-9
CASSYSGNTDTQYF
>TRBJ1-1|TRBV29-1
CSVEDRSVLEAFF
>TRBJ1-5|TRBV5-4
CASSQGGAGQPQHF
>TRBJ1-5|TRBV7-2
CSSSLTPLNQPQHF
>TRBJ2-7|TRBV11-3
CASSRTGGPYEQYF
>TRBJ2-3|TRBV20-1
CSARVAGSDTQYF
>TRBJ2-7|TRBV10-3
CAIGNGTAGGDYEQYF
>TRBJ1-1|TRBV5-4
CASSLNRDRAFF
>TRBJ1-1|TRBV7-9
CASSFLGSTEAFF
>TRBJ1-5|TRBV7-9
CASSGTGGWVQPQHF
>TRBJ2-3|TRBV7-9
CASSSRTSADTQYF
>TRBJ2-5|TRBV7-8
CASSLAREAQYF
>TRBJ1-4|TRBV19
CASSIRNRSYQLFF
>TRBJ2-2|TRBV6-5
CASSGTGTGNTGELFF
>TRBJ2-1|TRBV6-2/TRBV6-3
CASTTIPGSYYNEQFF
>TRBJ1-6|TRBV28
CASDPGQGTSPLHF
>TRBJ1-2|TRBV10-3
CAITRSLNYGYTF
>TRBJ2-7|TRBV5-1
CASSSQASSYEQYF
>TRBJ2-6|TRBV10-3
CAISESSLSGANVLTF
>TRBJ2-5|TRBV4-1
CASSQGAGITQETQYF
>TRBJ2-7|TRBV6-2/TRBV6-3
CASSYSGAGEDYEQYF
>TRBJ1-2|TRBV5-1
CASSSEARDRPYGYTF
>TRBJ2-3|TRBV6-2/TRBV6-3
CGVGTDTQYF
>TRBJ2-7|TRBV7-9
CASGNSYEQYF
>TRBJ2-3|TRBV24-1
CATSDPNRDYQDTQYF
>TRBJ2-5|TRBV6-5
CASSYYKVGETQYF
>TRBJ2-3|TRBV6-1
CASNGGASTDTQYF
>TRBJ2-7|TRBV5-5
CASSTTVSGDDEQYF
>TRBJ1-1|TRBV6-5
CASTSRQMVVNTEAFF
>TRBJ2-2|TRBV7-9
CASSKLTGTGELFF
>TRBJ2-1|TRBV7-8
CASSPSSGGAKVNEQFF
>TRBJ2-1|TRBV3-1
CASSQDSPVYNEQFF
>TRBJ2-2|TRBV10-3
CAIRPDSRGYTGELFF
>TRBJ1-1|TRBV5-1
CASRSRRDTEAFF
>TRBJ2-5|TRBV7-9
CASSLYGTEETQYF
>TRBJ1-3|TRBV7-2
CASSLGGGAGNTIYF
>TRBJ1-4|TRBV5-1
CASSFSFGNEKLFF
>TRBJ2-2|TRBV24-1
CATSEPQGFGTGELFF
>TRBJ1-1|TRBV10-1
CASSEGVGATEAFF